One T cell receptor beta chain is described in this entry. Per the authors' pipeline: Cell counts per sample came from amplifying reference gene primers. Only in-frame clones appear in the TCRdb table, and some are missing; sequencing was by immunoSEQ multiplex PCR. V and J calls and clone size are those listed in that table; D and trimming were worked out from the DNA. The sample consists of 25,000 to 35,000 clones, roughly nine tenths of them appearing once. The data were obtained in a study of blood T cell repertoires in COVID-19. The overall study: Samples of COVID-19 (acute and convalescent) were obtained from the United States, Italy and Spain. PBMCs, B-cell-depleted T cells, or T cells provided the cDNA or gDNA that made up the material.

V lost 7 bases and J lost 1; bases outside the gene matches: 0. The V gene's germline CDR1 is SQVTM and CDR2 ANQGSEA. The CDR3 is made up of 14 amino acids. V usage is TRBV29-1 and J usage is TRBJ2-4, with 14 bases fitting TRBD2. The sample taken for sequencing was peripheral blood. The clonotype was recovered from an elderly man with acute or convalescent COVID-19. The CDR3 DNA follows: TGCAGCGGGACTAGCGGGGGGGCCAAAAACATTCAGTACTTC. Protein sequence: CSGTSGGAKNIQYF.